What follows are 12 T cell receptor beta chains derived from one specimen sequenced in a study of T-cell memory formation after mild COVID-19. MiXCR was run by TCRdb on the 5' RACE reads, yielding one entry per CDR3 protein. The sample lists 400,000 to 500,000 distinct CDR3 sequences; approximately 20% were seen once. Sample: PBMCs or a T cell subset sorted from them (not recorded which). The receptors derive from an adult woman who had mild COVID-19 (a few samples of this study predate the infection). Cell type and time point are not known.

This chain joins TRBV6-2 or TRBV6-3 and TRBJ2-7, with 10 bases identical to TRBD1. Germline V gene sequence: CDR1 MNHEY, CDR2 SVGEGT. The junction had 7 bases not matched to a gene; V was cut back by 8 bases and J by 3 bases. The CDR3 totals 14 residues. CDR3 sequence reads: CASLPGQGVYEQYF. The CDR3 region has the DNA TGTGCCAGCCTCCCCGGACAGGGGGTCTACGAGCAGTACTTC.

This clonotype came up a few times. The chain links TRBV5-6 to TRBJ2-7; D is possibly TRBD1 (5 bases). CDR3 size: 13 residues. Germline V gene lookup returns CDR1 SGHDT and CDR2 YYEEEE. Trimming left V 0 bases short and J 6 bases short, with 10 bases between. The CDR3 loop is CASSLVQGGEQYF. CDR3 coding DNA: TGTGCCAGCAGCTTGGTCCAGGGCGGCGAGCAGTACTTC.

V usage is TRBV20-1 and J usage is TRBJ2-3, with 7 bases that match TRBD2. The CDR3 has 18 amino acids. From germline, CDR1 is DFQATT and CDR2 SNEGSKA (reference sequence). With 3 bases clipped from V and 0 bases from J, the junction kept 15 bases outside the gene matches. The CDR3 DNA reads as TGCAGTGCTAGGAACCTAGCGGAGAGGTGGCTTAGCACAGATACGCAGTATTTT. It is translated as CSARNLAERWLSTDTQYF.

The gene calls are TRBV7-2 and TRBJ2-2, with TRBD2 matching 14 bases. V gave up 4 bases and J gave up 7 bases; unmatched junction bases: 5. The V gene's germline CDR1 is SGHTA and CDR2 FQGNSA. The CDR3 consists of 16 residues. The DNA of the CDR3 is TGTGCCAGCAGCTCCGCTGGACTAGCGGGAGGCGGGGAGCTGTTTTTT. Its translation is CASSSAGLAGGGELFF.

The CDR3 nucleotides read TGTGCCAGCAGCCAAGGTTCGGGACAGGGGCTTCGTGGCTACACCTTC. Protein: CASSQGSGQGLRGYTF. The chain couples TRBV14 to TRBJ1-2, with 10 bases matching TRBD1. V gave up 1 base and J gave up 7 bases; unmatched junction bases: 9. The CDR3 spans 16 residues. Germline loops: CDR1 SGHDN, CDR2 FVKESK.

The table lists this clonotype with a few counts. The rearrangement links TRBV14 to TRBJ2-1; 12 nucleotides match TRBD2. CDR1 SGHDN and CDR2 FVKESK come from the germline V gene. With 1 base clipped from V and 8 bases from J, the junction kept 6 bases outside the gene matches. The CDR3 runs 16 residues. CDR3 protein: CASSQGLLAGGDEQFF. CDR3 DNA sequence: TGTGCCAGCAGCCAAGGGTTACTAGCGGGGGGCGATGAGCAGTTCTTC. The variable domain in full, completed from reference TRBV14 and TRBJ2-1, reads EAGVTQFPSHSVIEKGQTVTLRCDPISGHDNLYWYRRVMGKEIKFLLHFVKESKQDESGMPNNRFLAERTGGTYSTLKVQPAELEDSGVYFCASSQGLLAGGDEQFFGPGTRLTVL.

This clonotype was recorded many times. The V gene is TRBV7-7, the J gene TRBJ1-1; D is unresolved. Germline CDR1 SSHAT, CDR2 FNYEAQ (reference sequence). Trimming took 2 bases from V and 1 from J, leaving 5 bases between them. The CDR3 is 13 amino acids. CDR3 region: CASSLSENTEAFF. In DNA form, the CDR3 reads TGTGCCAGCAGCTTATCTGAGAACACTGAAGCTTTCTTT.

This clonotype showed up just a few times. For the CDR3, the DNA is TGCAGCGTCCGAAGGCAAGGGGCAGACGAGCAGTACTTC. Its protein is CSVRRQGADEQYF. The J gene is TRBJ2-7, the V gene TRBV29-1; D perhaps matches TRBD1 (5 bases). Per germline, CDR1 SQVTM and CDR2 ANQGSEA. The CDR3 runs to 13 residues. Trimming shortened V by 6 bases and J by 5 bases, and 17 bases separated the two germline ends.

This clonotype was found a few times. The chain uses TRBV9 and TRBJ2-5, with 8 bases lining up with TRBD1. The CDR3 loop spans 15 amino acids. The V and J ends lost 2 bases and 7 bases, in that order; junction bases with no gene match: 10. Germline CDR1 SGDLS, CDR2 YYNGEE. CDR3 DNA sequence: TGTGCCAGCAGCGTCTCCGACAGGGGTTATGCGACCCAGTACTTC. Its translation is CASSVSDRGYATQYF.

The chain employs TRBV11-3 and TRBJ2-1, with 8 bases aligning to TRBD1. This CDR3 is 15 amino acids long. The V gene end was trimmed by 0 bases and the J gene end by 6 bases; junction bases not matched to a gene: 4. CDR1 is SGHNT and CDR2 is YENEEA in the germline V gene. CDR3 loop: CASSLEETGANEQFF. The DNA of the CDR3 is TGTGCCAGCAGCTTAGAAGAGACAGGGGCCAATGAGCAGTTCTTC.

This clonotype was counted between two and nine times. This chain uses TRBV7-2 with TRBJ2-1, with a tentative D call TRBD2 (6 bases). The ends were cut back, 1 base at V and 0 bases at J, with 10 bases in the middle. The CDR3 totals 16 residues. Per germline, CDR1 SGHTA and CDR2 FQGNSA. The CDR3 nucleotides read TGTGCCAGCAGCTTAGTTGGAGGGCCCTCCTACAATGAGCAGTTCTTC. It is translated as CASSLVGGPSYNEQFF.

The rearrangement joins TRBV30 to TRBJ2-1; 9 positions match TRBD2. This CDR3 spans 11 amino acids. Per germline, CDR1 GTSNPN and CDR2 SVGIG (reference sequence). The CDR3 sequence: CSAGGNVEQFF. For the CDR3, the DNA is TGTTCCGCGGGAGGGAATGTTGAGCAGTTCTTC.